The 23 T cell receptor beta chains listed next were all sequenced from one sample in a study of PD-L1 blockade in urothelial cancer. Produced via immunoSEQ multiplex PCR; TCRdb's table is partial and in-frame only. Of roughly 60,000 clones listed, around 79% are singletons. This specimen consisted of PBMCs, obtained around atezolizumab (anti-PD-L1) treatment. The receptors derive from an older man with urothelial cancer.

The V and J genes are TRBV7-9 and TRBJ1-3; 8 bases map to TRBD1. The CDR3 consists of 14 residues. The trim removed 3 bases at V and 3 bases at J, leaving 1 base unmatched. The germline gives CDR1 SEHNR, CDR2 FQNEAQ (reference sequence). CDR3 sequence: CASSLGQDGNTIYF. The CDR3 bases are TGTGCCAGCAGCTTGGGACAGGATGGAAACACCATATATTTT.

Here the CDR3 DNA reads TGTGCCAGCAGCAAAAGGAGGTCTGGGGCTGGAAACACCATATATTTT. This gives the protein CASSKRRSGAGNTIYF. This chain links TRBV21-1 with TRBJ1-3. TRBV21-1 is deemed a pseudogene. This CDR3 is built from 16 residues.

The rearrangement joins TRBV5-1 to TRBJ2-7, with D maybe TRBD2 (5 bases). V dropped 2 bases and J dropped 0 bases, with 21 bases sitting between them. Germline CDR1 SGHRS, CDR2 YFSETQ. The CDR3 is 18 amino acids. The CDR3 bases are TGCGCCAGCAGCTTATCCCCCCCGGAGCTAGCTCCCTCCTACGAGCAGTACTTC. Translated, it gives CASSLSPPELAPSYEQYF. Full variable domain (outside the CDR3, taken from reference TRBV5-1 and TRBJ2-7): KAGVTQTPRYLIKTRGQQVTLSCSPISGHRSVSWYQQTPGQGLQFLFEYFSETQRNKGNFPGRFSGRQFSNSRSEMNVSTLELGDSALYLCASSLSPPELAPSYEQYFGPGTRLTVT.

The rearrangement uses TRBV6-1 and TRBJ2-1; 9 bases fit TRBD2. Losses at the gene ends were 3 bases for V and 7 bases for J; bases not matched to a gene: 7. Germline values: CDR1 MNHNS, CDR2 SASEGT. The CDR3 totals 15 residues. CDR3 DNA: TGTGCCAGCAGTGATCAGCCAGCGGGAGGTAATGAGCAGTTCTTC. Its protein product is CASSDQPAGGNEQFF.

This rearrangement joins TRBV11-2 to TRBJ2-5; a weak D match, TRBD2 (6 bases). Between the trimmed V and J ends, which lost 0 bases and 4 bases, there was a span of 12 bases. CDR1 is SGHAT and CDR2 is FQNNGV in the germline V gene. The CDR3 length is 15 residues. The CDR3 region has the DNA TGTGCCAGCAGCTTAGAAAGGGGAGGAGGAGAGACCCAGTACTTC. Amino acids: CASSLERGGGETQYF.

Written as DNA, the CDR3 is TGCGCCAGCAGCACCTATCTCAGGGGAATGAACACTGAAGCTTTCTTT. Translating gives CASSTYLRGMNTEAFF. This chain connects TRBV5-1 to TRBJ1-1, with a possible D match to TRBD1 (6 bases). Per the germline V gene, CDR1 is SGHRS and CDR2 is YFSETQ. The CDR3 extends over 16 amino acids. Trimming shortened V by 4 bases and J by 0 bases, and 16 bases separated the two germline ends.

The chain employs TRBV28 and TRBJ2-3; 13 bases map to TRBD2. Losses at the gene ends were 4 bases for V and 6 bases for J; bases not matched to a gene: 7. Germline V gene lookup returns CDR1 MDHEN and CDR2 SYDVKM. This CDR3 comprises 16 residues. The CDR3 DNA follows: TGTGCCAGCAGTTCTGGACTAGCGGGAGTCGTGGATACGCAGTATTTT. It translates to CASSSGLAGVVDTQYF.

The V and J genes are TRBV10-1 and TRBJ2-7; D might be TRBD2 (6 bases). Germline loops: CDR1 WNHNN, CDR2 SYGVQD (reference sequence). V was cut by 2 bases and J by 3 bases, with 11 bases left in between. This CDR3 has 14 amino acids. This CDR3 reads CASSEGGMNYEQYF. The DNA of the CDR3 is TGCGCCAGCAGTGAGGGCGGGATGAACTACGAGCAGTACTTC.

This clone was seen a few times. This chain connects TRBV5-1 to TRBJ2-5; 11 nucleotides line up with TRBD2. Germline V lookup: CDR1 SGHRS, CDR2 YFSETQ. The CDR3 is made up of 15 amino acids. Trimming removed 0 bases from V and 7 bases from J; junction bases left unmatched: 5. This CDR3 reads CASSLEVAGGGTQYF. The CDR3, as DNA: TGCGCCAGCAGCTTGGAAGTAGCGGGAGGGGGGACCCAGTACTTC.

This clone was observed a handful of times. The V and J genes are TRBV4-1 and TRBJ1-2, with D possibly matching TRBD1 (6 bases). The ends were cut back, 6 bases at V and 6 bases at J, with 14 bases in the middle. Germline V gene lookup returns CDR1 MGHRA and CDR2 YSYEKL. The CDR3 has 13 residues. The CDR3 sequence is CASRTQGVDGYTF. In DNA, the CDR3 is TGCGCCAGCAGGACACAGGGTGTTGATGGCTACACCTTC.

This clone was seen just once. The chain combines TRBV6-6 with TRBJ1-1; D might be TRBD1 (5 bases). Trimming took off 6 bases at V and 7 bases at J, with 12 bases between the two ends. Germline V CDR1 and CDR2: MNHNY, SVGAGI (reference sequence). The CDR3 spans 12 residues. Here the CDR3 DNA reads TGTGCCAGCAGCCGTATGCAGGGTGAAGCTTTCTTT. It is translated as CASSRMQGEAFF.

The CDR3 loop is CATSRDRTGPKETQYF. CDR3 bases: TGTGCCACCAGCAGAGATAGGACAGGCCCTAAAGAGACCCAGTACTTC. The chain recombines TRBV15 with TRBJ2-5; 7 bases map to TRBD1. Germline assignment: CDR1 LNHNV and CDR2 YYDKDF (reference sequence). The trim removed 0 bases at V and 3 bases at J, leaving 7 bases unmatched. The CDR3 is made up of 16 amino acids.

The chain recombines TRBV6-1 with TRBJ2-7; TRBD2 agrees at 11 bases. Germline V lookup: CDR1 MNHNS, CDR2 SASEGT. V lost 7 bases and J lost 6; bases outside the gene matches: 5. The CDR3 length is 13 residues. CDR3 residues: CASKLAGVPEQYF. The CDR3 DNA is TGTGCCAGCAAACTAGCGGGAGTTCCCGAGCAGTACTTC.

V usage is TRBV19 and J usage is TRBJ1-3; 8 nucleotides match TRBD1. The V gene end was trimmed by 5 bases and the J gene end by 0 bases; junction bases not matched to a gene: 9. This CDR3 has 17 amino acids. Looked up from germline, CDR1 is LNHDA and CDR2 is SQIVND (reference sequence). The CDR3 region has the DNA TGTGCCAGTAGTCTTTGGGGACAGGATCGCTCTGGAAACACCATATATTTT. Amino acid sequence: CASSLWGQDRSGNTIYF. The full variable domain, completed using reference TRBV19 and TRBJ1-3, is DGGITQSPKYLFRKEGQNVTLSCEQNLNHDAMYWYRQDPGQGLRLIYYSQIVNDFQKGDIAEGYSVSREKKESFPLTVTSAQKNPTAFYLCASSLWGQDRSGNTIYFGEGSWLTVV.

V and J are TRBV27 and TRBJ2-5; tentatively, D is TRBD1 (5 bases). V lost 4 bases and J lost 5, with 11 bases in between. The CDR3 is 13 residues long. Germline loops: CDR1 MNHEY, CDR2 SMNVEV (reference sequence). CDR3 nucleotide sequence: TGTGCCAGCAGTTCTAGGGGATGGGAGACCCAGTACTTC. Its protein is CASSSRGWETQYF.

This sequence joins TRBV2 and TRBJ2-1, with 8 bases identical to TRBD2. The CDR3 contains 12 residues. Germline loops: CDR1 SNHLY, CDR2 FYNNEI. The J segment lost 6 bases and the V segment lost 7 bases, leaving 2 bases of the junction unmatched. DNA for the CDR3: TGTGCCAGCAAAACTAGCGGCAATGAGCAGTTCTTC. Amino acids: CASKTSGNEQFF.

The genes are TRBV6-6 and TRBJ2-3; 10 nucleotides line up with TRBD2. The CDR3 runs to 14 residues. V dropped 8 bases and J dropped 0; count of bases not matched to a gene: 2. Germline CDR1 and CDR2: MNHNY and SVGAGI (reference sequence). The DNA for the CDR3 is TGTGCCAGCGGACTAGCGGCCAGCACAGATACGCAGTATTTT. Protein: CASGLAASTDTQYF.

In this sample, this clone turned up once. The chain joins TRBV29-1 to TRBJ1-1; D unresolved. The germline V gene encodes CDR1 SQVTM and CDR2 ANQGSEA. Trimming removed 1 base from V and 10 bases from J, with 13 bases in between. This CDR3 is built from 12 residues. For the CDR3, the DNA is TGCAGCGTTGAAGCCTCGCCGGGTCTAGCTTTCTTT. Protein: CSVEASPGLAFF.

The rearrangement joins TRBV9 to TRBJ2-1, with TRBD2 identical over 8 bases. The CDR3 sequence is 13 residues long. The ends lost 3 bases at V and 10 bases at J; junction bases unmatched: 6. Looked up from germline, CDR1 is SGDLS and CDR2 is YYNGEE. CDR3 loop: CASSEGGLEEQFF. The CDR3 nucleotides are TGTGCCAGCAGCGAGGGGGGACTAGAAGAGCAGTTCTTC.

V is TRBV10-1 and J is TRBJ2-1; 8 positions match TRBD2. Germline V gives CDR1 WNHNN, CDR2 SYGVQD (reference sequence). This CDR3 has 15 amino acids. The V segment lost 3 bases and the J segment 4 bases; nucleotides outside the gene matches: 5. The CDR3: CASSDTSGPYNEQFF. CDR3 nucleotides: TGCGCCAGCAGTGATACTAGCGGACCTTACAATGAGCAGTTCTTC.

The chain uses TRBV5-1 and TRBJ2-2; TRBD2 matches at 7 bases. This CDR3 is 15 amino acids long. Trimming at V came to 1 base and at J to 0 bases, leaving 0 bases not matched to a gene. Germline CDR1 SGHRS, CDR2 YFSETQ. The chain's CDR3 is CASSLRGANTGELFF. The CDR3 DNA sequence: TGCGCCAGCAGCTTGCGGGGGGCGAACACCGGGGAGCTGTTTTTT.

The chain uses TRBV29-1 and TRBJ2-1, with D tentatively TRBD1 (5 bases). This CDR3 has 12 residues. V dropped 7 bases and J dropped 3 bases, with 10 bases sitting between them. Per germline, CDR1 SQVTM and CDR2 ANQGSEA. Here the CDR3 DNA reads TGCAGCGCCCTCGGACACTACAATGAGCAGTTCTTC. Translation: CSALGHYNEQFF.

This sequence joins TRBV10-3 and TRBJ2-3; D remains ambiguous. The V gene's germline CDR1 is ENHRY and CDR2 SYGVKD. V shed 5 bases and J shed 1 base, with 7 bases lying between them. This CDR3 is built from 13 residues. CDR3 region: CAISSTGTDTQYF. CDR3 nucleotide sequence: TGTGCCATCAGTAGTACAGGCACAGATACGCAGTATTTT.